This T cell receptor (beta chain) stems from a study of cytomegalovirus exposure and HLA in healthy donors. The PCR had 60 Vbeta and 13 Jbeta primers. Assay used: immunoSEQ multiplex PCR; TCRdb lists only in-frame clones, some missing. The sample includes a few hundred thousand clones, approximately 83% seen only once; the top ten take approximately 1.4%. V was clipped by 2 bases and J by 2 bases, with 6 bases between them. This CDR3 is built from 13 residues. The germline V gene has CDR1 SGHNT and CDR2 YENEEA. Sequencing was carried out using PBMCs. This clonotype was obtained from a girl aged 10 to 17 in good health and CMV-seronegative. The rearrangement uses TRBV11-3 and TRBJ2-5; D is uncertain. The CDR3 loop is CASSLRSQETQYF. The CDR3 DNA sequence: TGTGCCAGCAGCTTACGCAGTCAAGAGACCCAGTACTTC.